The following is a T cell receptor beta chain sequence with its context. Its specificity is unknown. The V end was cut by 5 bases, the J end by 7 bases, with 12 bases between. Germline V gene data show CDR1 as PRHDT and CDR2 as FYEKMQ (reference sequence). This CDR3 spans 14 amino acids. These data are taken from a study of lymphopenia after photon versus proton radiotherapy. Study outcomes and limitations: Relative stability marked proton patients; photon patients lost diversity and naive cells. After the lymphocyte nadir, photon-treated repertoires showed oligoclonal expansion, especially of CD8+ Temra cells. Authors raise, but do not show, better survival with proton therapy.

Data came from immunoSEQ multiplex PCR; TCRdb stores just in-frame clones and leaves some out. The sample consists of 60,000 to 75,000 clones, 86% of them appearing once. The TCR originated in a man aged 35-49 years with gastric cancer. The chain recombines TRBV13 with TRBJ1-6, with D unresolved. Sequenced here: peripheral blood, sampled from a patient treated with photon-based radiotherapy. The CDR3 sequence is CASSEAERNSPLHF. The CDR3 DNA reads TGTGCCAGCAGCGAGGCGGAACGGAATTCACCCCTCCACTTT.